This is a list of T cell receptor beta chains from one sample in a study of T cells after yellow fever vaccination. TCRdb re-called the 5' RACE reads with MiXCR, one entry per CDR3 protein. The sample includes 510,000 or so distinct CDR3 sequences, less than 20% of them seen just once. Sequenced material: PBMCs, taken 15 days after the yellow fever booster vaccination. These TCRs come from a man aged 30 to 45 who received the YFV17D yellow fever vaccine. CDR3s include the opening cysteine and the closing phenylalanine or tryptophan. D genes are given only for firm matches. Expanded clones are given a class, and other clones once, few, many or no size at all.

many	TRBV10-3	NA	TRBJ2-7	TGTGCCACCCCGGGGGACGAGCAGTACTTC	CATPGDEQYF
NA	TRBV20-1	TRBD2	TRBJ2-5	TGCAGTGCTTTCAGCGGGAGGGAGACCCAGTACTTC	CSAFSGRETQYF
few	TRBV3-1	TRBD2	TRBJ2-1	TGTGCCAGCAGCCAATTTTTAGCGGGAGGAGGAGTCTACAATGAGCAGTTCTTC	CASSQFLAGGGVYNEQFF
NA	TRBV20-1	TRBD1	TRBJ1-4	TGCAGTGCTAGAGGGAGGACAGGGTGGAATGAAAAACTGTTTTTT	CSARGRTGWNEKLFF
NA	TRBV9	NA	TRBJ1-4	TGTGCCAGCAGCGTAGGTCAGAGGAATGAAAAACTGTTTTTT	CASSVGQRNEKLFF
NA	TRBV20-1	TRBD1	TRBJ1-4	TGCAGTGCTAGGGGACAGGGTGGTGGAAAACTGTTTTTT	CSARGQGGGKLFF
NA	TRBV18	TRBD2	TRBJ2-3	TGTGCCAGCTCACCACAAAGACTAGCGGACACAGATACGCAGTATTTT	CASSPQRLADTDTQYF
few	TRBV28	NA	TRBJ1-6	TGTGCCAGCAGACCAGAGCTTAGGGGGTCACCCCTCCACTTT	CASRPELRGSPLHF
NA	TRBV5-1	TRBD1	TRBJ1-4	TGCGCCAGCAGCCCAAAGTCGGATGGGACAGGGGCTGCAACTAATGAAAAACTGTTTTTT	CASSPKSDGTGAATNEKLFF
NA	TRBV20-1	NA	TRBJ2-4	TGCAGTGCTAGAGTTGAACAGGGGGGGAATAAGGCCCCAAACATTCAGTACTTC	CSARVEQGGNKAPNIQYF
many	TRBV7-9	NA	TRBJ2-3	TGTGCCAGCAGCCCCCGGGACGGACCCACAGATACGCAGTATTTT	CASSPRDGPTDTQYF
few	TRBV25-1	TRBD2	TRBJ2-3	TGTGCCAGCAGTGAATATGGGGGGGTCACAGATACGCAGTATTTT	CASSEYGGVTDTQYF
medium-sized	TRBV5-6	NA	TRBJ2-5	TGTGCCAGCAGCTTGGAGGGGCAGAAAGAGACCCAGTACTTC	CASSLEGQKETQYF
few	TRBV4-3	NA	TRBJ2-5	TGCGCCAGCAGCCAAGAATCAAGAGGCCAAGAGACCCAGTACTTC	CASSQESRGQETQYF